Included here is one TCR beta chain sequence, with context. Sequencing used immunoSEQ multiplex PCR; TCRdb keeps in-frame clones, though not all of them. Here the sample spans hundreds of thousands of clones, about four fifths being singletons. This record belongs to a study of blood T cell repertoires in COVID-19. Germline lookup yields CDR1 SGHNT and CDR2 YYREEE (reference sequence). Trimming left V 2 bases short and J 1 base short, with 15 bases between. This CDR3 spans 16 amino acids. This chain connects TRBV5-4 to TRBJ1-1, with D possibly TRBD1 on 6 matching bases. This TCR came from a man at least 80 years old with acute or convalescent COVID-19. The sequencing input was peripheral blood. CDR3 amino acids: CASSFRGGGRNTEAFF. CDR3 coding DNA: TGTGCCAGCAGCTTTCGGGGAGGGGGGCGGAACACTGAAGCTTTCTTT.